The sequence of this T cell receptor (beta chain) was determined in a study of control samples from healthy donors and cancer patients. Clones were sequenced by immunoSEQ multiplex PCR, and TCRdb holds only the in-frame ones, with some missing. The table lists 45,000 to 60,000 clones, more than 80% of them singletons, with 0.65% to 0.95% in the top ten. The receptor was derived from a man aged 25 to 45 with colorectal cancer. The sample comprised PBMCs.

CDR3 amino acids: CASSPAGDMGTDTQYF. CDR3 nucleotide sequence: TGTGCCAGCAGCCCCGCAGGGGACATGGGCACAGATACGCAGTATTTT. The chain recombines TRBV7-9 with TRBJ2-3, with D possibly TRBD1 on 6 matching bases. CDR3 length: 16 amino acids. Trimming took off 5 bases at V and 1 base at J, with 16 bases between the two ends. Germline values: CDR1 SEHNR, CDR2 FQNEAQ (reference sequence).